This is a list of T cell receptor beta chains from one sample in a study of control samples from healthy donors and cancer patients. Using immunoSEQ multiplex PCR, the repertoire was profiled, and TCRdb retains in-frame clones only, with some absent. The sample lists 65,000 to 70,000 clones; roughly 82% were seen once. The sample comprised PBMCs. The source of these receptors is a woman between 50 and 59 years old with lung cancer. Both conserved end residues are part of each CDR3. The order of the fields is CDR3 length, D gene, clone size, V gene, J gene, CDR3 protein, CDR3 DNA. A D gene is named only where the DNA matches it firmly. Size is stated for part of the rows, as once, few or many counts, or as a class when the clone is expanded.

len: 12; d_gene: -; abundance: -; v_gene: TRBV19; j_gene: TRBJ1-2; CDR3aa: CASILGAVGYTF; CDR3nt: TGTGCCAGTATCCTGGGGGCTGTTGGCTACACCTTC
len: 12; d_gene: -; abundance: -; v_gene: TRBV28; j_gene: TRBJ1-5; CDR3aa: CASRKSDQPQHF; CDR3nt: TGTGCCAGCAGGAAAAGCGATCAGCCCCAGCATTTT
len: 16; d_gene: -; abundance: few; v_gene: TRBV4-2; j_gene: TRBJ2-7; CDR3aa: CASSQALYSYTYEQYF; CDR3nt: TGTGCCAGCAGCCAAGCTTTGTACAGTTATACCTACGAGCAGTACTTC
len: 16; d_gene: TRBD2; abundance: -; v_gene: TRBV18; j_gene: TRBJ2-1; CDR3aa: CASSPPSGGAENEQFF; CDR3nt: TGTGCCAGCTCACCACCGAGCGGGGGGGCCGAGAATGAGCAGTTCTTC
len: 13; d_gene: -; abundance: -; v_gene: TRBV27; j_gene: TRBJ1-1; CDR3aa: CASIGTKDTEAFF; CDR3nt: TGTGCCAGCATCGGCACGAAGGATACTGAAGCTTTCTTT
len: 14; d_gene: -; abundance: -; v_gene: TRBV2; j_gene: TRBJ1-6; CDR3aa: CASSASGYNSPLHF; CDR3nt: TGTGCCAGCAGTGCCTCAGGTTATAATTCACCCCTCCACTTT
len: 13; d_gene: -; abundance: once; v_gene: TRBV28; j_gene: TRBJ1-1; CDR3aa: CASRSSADTEAFF; CDR3nt: TGTGCCAGCAGGTCTTCGGCAGACACTGAAGCTTTCTTT
len: 14; d_gene: -; abundance: -; v_gene: TRBV28; j_gene: TRBJ1-5; CDR3aa: CASSLVQYSQPQHF; CDR3nt: TGTGCCAGCAGTTTGGTACAGTATAGTCAGCCCCAGCATTTT
len: 16; d_gene: -; abundance: few; v_gene: TRBV4-3; j_gene: TRBJ2-7; CDR3aa: CASSQDRVGSSYEQYF; CDR3nt: TGCGCCAGCAGCCAAGATAGGGTAGGGTCCTCCTACGAGCAGTACTTC
len: 14; d_gene: -; abundance: few; v_gene: TRBV19; j_gene: TRBJ1-4; CDR3aa: CASNSGRGGEKLFF; CDR3nt: TGTGCCAGTAATTCAGGCAGGGGAGGGGAAAAACTGTTTTTT
len: 15; d_gene: -; abundance: -; v_gene: TRBV11-2; j_gene: TRBJ2-7; CDR3aa: CASSLFRTTEYEQYF; CDR3nt: TGTGCCAGCAGCTTATTCCGGACTACTGAGTACGAGCAGTACTTC
len: 17; d_gene: -; abundance: -; v_gene: TRBV19; j_gene: TRBJ1-5; CDR3aa: CASRISKAGTTNQPQHF; CDR3nt: TGTGCCAGTCGTATTTCGAAGGCAGGGACGACTAATCAGCCCCAGCATTTT
len: 15; d_gene: -; abundance: -; v_gene: TRBV4-3; j_gene: TRBJ1-2; CDR3aa: CASSQEAHFNYGYTF; CDR3nt: TGCGCCAGCAGCCAAGAGGCACATTTTAACTATGGCTACACCTTC
len: 14; d_gene: -; abundance: -; v_gene: TRBV4-1; j_gene: TRBJ1-2; CDR3aa: CASSGTVSNYGYTF; CDR3nt: TGCGCCAGCAGCGGGACGGTATCTAACTATGGCTACACCTTC
len: 15; d_gene: -; abundance: -; v_gene: TRBV5-1; j_gene: TRBJ2-2; CDR3aa: CASSLADVNTGELFF; CDR3nt: TGCGCCAGCAGCTTGGCGGATGTGAACACCGGGGAGCTGTTTTTT
len: 14; d_gene: -; abundance: -; v_gene: TRBV11-2; j_gene: TRBJ1-1; CDR3aa: CASRRLGRQDEAFF; CDR3nt: TGTGCCAGCAGGCGCTTGGGGCGACAGGACGAAGCTTTCTTT
len: 16; d_gene: -; abundance: -; v_gene: TRBV19; j_gene: TRBJ1-4; CDR3aa: CASRRRGTATNEKLFF; CDR3nt: TGTGCCAGTAGAAGAAGGGGGACTGCAACTAATGAAAAACTGTTTTTT
len: 14; d_gene: -; abundance: -; v_gene: TRBV5-1; j_gene: TRBJ2-7; CDR3aa: CASSAGTTSYEQYF; CDR3nt: TGCGCCAGCAGCGCCGGGACAACGTCCTACGAGCAGTACTTC
len: 14; d_gene: -; abundance: -; v_gene: TRBV6-5; j_gene: TRBJ2-2; CDR3aa: CASSYRPQTGELFF; CDR3nt: TGTGCCAGCAGTTATCGGCCCCAAACCGGGGAGCTGTTTTTT
len: 15; d_gene: -; abundance: few; v_gene: TRBV5-6; j_gene: TRBJ1-6; CDR3aa: CASNARRGKRSPLHF; CDR3nt: TGTGCCAGCAACGCCCGAAGGGGGAAGAGGTCACCCCTCCACTTT
len: 16; d_gene: -; abundance: -; v_gene: TRBV5-6; j_gene: TRBJ1-1; CDR3aa: CASSLVSAGVDTEAFF; CDR3nt: TGTGCCAGCAGCTTGGTATCGGCAGGTGTGGACACTGAAGCTTTCTTT
len: 11; d_gene: -; abundance: -; v_gene: TRBV19; j_gene: TRBJ1-2; CDR3aa: CASSAFYGYTF; CDR3nt: TGTGCCAGTAGTGCGTTCTATGGCTACACCTTC
len: 13; d_gene: -; abundance: -; v_gene: TRBV12-3/TRBV12-4; j_gene: TRBJ1-4; CDR3aa: CASSASWGEKLFF; CDR3nt: TGTGCCAGCAGTGCATCGTGGGGTGAAAAACTGTTTTTT
len: 15; d_gene: TRBD2; abundance: -; v_gene: TRBV11-2; j_gene: TRBJ2-7; CDR3aa: CASSPSGGALYEQYF; CDR3nt: TGTGCCAGCAGCCCTAGCGGGGGGGCCCTCTACGAGCAGTACTTC
len: 14; d_gene: -; abundance: -; v_gene: TRBV19; j_gene: TRBJ2-4; CDR3aa: CASSLTVLKNIQYF; CDR3nt: TGTGCCAGTAGTTTAACAGTTTTAAAAAACATTCAGTACTTC
len: 15; d_gene: -; abundance: -; v_gene: TRBV28; j_gene: TRBJ2-2; CDR3aa: CASISRTENTGELFF; CDR3nt: TGTGCCAGCATTTCCAGGACAGAGAACACCGGGGAGCTGTTTTTT
len: 12; d_gene: -; abundance: once; v_gene: TRBV6-2/TRBV6-3; j_gene: TRBJ2-5; CDR3aa: CASSPQWETQYF; CDR3nt: TGTGCCAGCAGTCCGCAGTGGGAGACCCAGTACTTC
len: 14; d_gene: -; abundance: -; v_gene: TRBV7-9; j_gene: TRBJ1-2; CDR3aa: CASSLADGGYGYTF; CDR3nt: TGTGCCAGCAGCTTAGCGGACGGGGGGTACGGCTACACCTTC
len: 13; d_gene: -; abundance: -; v_gene: TRBV7-2; j_gene: TRBJ1-5; CDR3aa: CASSYRENQPQHF; CDR3nt: TGTGCCAGCAGCTACCGAGAGAATCAGCCCCAGCATTTT
len: 14; d_gene: -; abundance: -; v_gene: TRBV10-3; j_gene: TRBJ2-5; CDR3aa: CAISLWDRGETQYF; CDR3nt: TGTGCCATCAGTCTCTGGGATCGTGGGGAGACCCAGTACTTC
len: 13; d_gene: TRBD1; abundance: once; v_gene: TRBV6-4; j_gene: TRBJ1-2; CDR3aa: CASKGQGAPGYTF; CDR3nt: TGTGCCAGCAAGGGACAGGGGGCGCCTGGCTACACCTTC
len: 13; d_gene: -; abundance: -; v_gene: TRBV7-9; j_gene: TRBJ1-1; CDR3aa: CASSSTGNTEAFF; CDR3nt: TGTGCCAGCAGCTCCACAGGTAACACTGAAGCTTTCTTT
len: 17; d_gene: TRBD2; abundance: -; v_gene: TRBV3-1/TRBV3-2; j_gene: TRBJ2-1; CDR3aa: CASSQESGLAGDNEQFF; CDR3nt: TGTGCCAGCAGCCAAGAATCGGGGCTAGCGGGGGACAATGAGCAGTTCTTC